The 30 T cell receptor beta chains below were found in one sample sequenced in a study of cytomegalovirus exposure and HLA in healthy donors. Produced via immunoSEQ multiplex PCR; TCRdb's table is partial and in-frame only. The sample includes just under 65,000 clones, around 93% of them seen just once. Sequenced: PBMCs. The receptors originated from a woman aged 18-35 years in good health and CMV-seropositive.

The chain has TRBV19 and TRBJ2-7; TRBD2 might be the D (7 bases). Germline CDR1 and CDR2: LNHDA and SQIVND (reference sequence). The CDR3 length is 15 residues. V was pared by 5 bases and J by 0 bases, with 14 bases between. The CDR3 loop is CASSRGAGSSYEQYF. For the CDR3, the DNA is TGTGCCAGTAGTCGGGGGGCCGGGAGCTCCTACGAGCAGTACTTC.

The chain combines TRBV7-9 with TRBJ1-2; D is perhaps TRBD1 (5 bases). Trimming took 5 bases from V and 5 from J, leaving 18 bases between them. The CDR3 covers 15 residues. Germline CDR1 is SEHNR and CDR2 is FQNEAQ (reference sequence). Written as DNA, the CDR3 is TGTGCCAGCAGCCGCTCTCCCCCAGGGATATATGGCTACACCTTC. This gives the protein CASSRSPPGIYGYTF.

The rearrangement uses TRBV5-5 and TRBJ1-2, with D tentatively TRBD1 (6 bases). Trimming left V 0 bases short and J 4 bases short, with 16 bases between. Germline V CDR1 and CDR2: SGHKS, YYEKEE (reference sequence). CDR3 size: 16 residues. CDR3 bases: TGTGCCAGCAGCTTGGATGTTACAGGGTACATCTATGGCTACACCTTC. It yields the protein CASSLDVTGYIYGYTF.

The CDR3 here is CASSFRSPPDEQYF. The CDR3 DNA is TGTGCCAGCAGTTTTCGGTCCCCCCCCGACGAGCAGTACTTC. V is TRBV27 and J is TRBJ2-7; D gene unclear. V was pared by 3 bases and J by 5 bases, with 14 bases between. The CDR3 covers 14 residues. CDR1 and CDR2 from the germline V gene are MNHEY and SMNVEV (reference sequence).

This clone was seen just once. This chain links TRBV30 with TRBJ2-7; TRBD1 matches 10 bases. Germline loops: CDR1 GTSNPN, CDR2 SVGIG (reference sequence). V was pared by 2 bases and J by 2 bases, with 3 bases of the junction left unmatched. CDR3 length equals 14 residues. The CDR3 protein is CAWSSGTGAYEQYF. CDR3 sequence (DNA): TGTGCCTGGAGTTCCGGGACAGGGGCCTACGAGCAGTACTTC.

The V and J genes are TRBV6-5 and TRBJ1-4, with TRBD1 matching 11 bases. The germline V gene encodes CDR1 MNHEY and CDR2 SVGAGI. V gave up 5 bases and J gave up 6 bases; unmatched junction bases: 2. The CDR3 spans 14 residues. CDR3 nucleotides: TGTGCCAGCAGTCGGGACAGGGGGGATGAAAAACTGTTTTTT. Protein product: CASSRDRGDEKLFF.

The CDR3 nucleotides read TGTGCCAGCAGTTTAACTTCAGACCTTGGACAGGGCTACGAGCAGTACTTC. Translation gives CASSLTSDLGQGYEQYF. The chain joins TRBV28 to TRBJ2-7; 8 bases are shared with TRBD1. The CDR3 is 17 residues long. Unmatched junction bases numbered 12, after V lost 2 bases and J lost 3 bases. Germline V gene data show CDR1 as MDHEN and CDR2 as SYDVKM.

The chain employs TRBV9 and TRBJ2-1; no definite D call. Germline CDR1 is SGDLS and CDR2 is YYNGEE. This CDR3 comprises 15 residues. Trimming removed 2 bases at V and 3 bases at J, with 12 bases between. The DNA for the CDR3 is TGTGCCAGCAGCGTCGACACATCATTCTACAATGAGCAGTTCTTC. Amino acid sequence: CASSVDTSFYNEQFF.

The rearrangement links TRBV18 to TRBJ1-2, with 8 bases aligning to TRBD1. The V gene end was trimmed by 3 bases and the J gene end by 5 bases; junction bases not matched to a gene: 2. This CDR3 has 13 residues. The germline gives CDR1 KGHSH, CDR2 LQKENI. The CDR3 protein is CASSPDRDYGYTF. The CDR3 DNA is TGTGCCAGCTCACCGGACAGGGATTATGGCTACACCTTC.

The chain links TRBV5-1 to TRBJ1-1; the D gene is possibly TRBD1 (6 bases). Trimming shortened V by 6 bases and J by 1 base, and 16 bases separated the two germline ends. Germline V CDR1 and CDR2: SGHRS, YFSETQ. The CDR3 length is 15 residues. The DNA for the CDR3 is TGCGCCAGCACAGGGGTAGGAAGGCCGAACACTGAAGCTTTCTTT. Protein: CASTGVGRPNTEAFF.

V gene TRBV7-8 combines with J gene TRBJ2-7, with 13 positions matching TRBD2. Losses at the gene ends were 5 bases for V and 4 bases for J; bases not matched to a gene: 2. Germline V gene lookup returns CDR1 SGHVS and CDR2 FQNEAQ. CDR3 size: 14 residues. DNA for the CDR3: TGTGCCAGCAGCACGACTAGCGGGGGGTACGAGCAGTACTTC. This sequence encodes CASSTTSGGYEQYF. The whole variable domain, remainder taken from reference TRBV7-8 and TRBJ2-7, is GAGVSQSPRYKVAKRGQDVALRCDPISGHVSLFWYQQALGQGPEFLTYFQNEAQLDKSGLPSDRFFAERPEGSVSTLKIQRTQQEDSAVYLCASSTTSGGYEQYFGPGTRLTVT.

This chain links TRBV13 with TRBJ1-2; D is unclear. V dropped 6 bases and J dropped 7 bases, with 21 bases sitting between them. This CDR3 comprises 15 residues. CDR1 is PRHDT, CDR2 FYEKMQ, per germline (reference sequence). The CDR3 nucleotides read TGTGCCAGCAGTCCTACCCTCGGCAGCGGATTTGGCTACACCTTC. It codes for CASSPTLGSGFGYTF.

This CDR3 reads CASSSLGYRESEQYF. The CDR3 DNA is TGTGCCAGCAGCAGCCTCGGGTACCGAGAATCCGAGCAGTACTTC. V is TRBV4-2 and J is TRBJ2-7, with no clear D. The germline V and J ends were trimmed by 5 bases and 6 bases, with 20 bases remaining between them. Germline values: CDR1 LGHNA, CDR2 YNFKEQ. This CDR3 comprises 15 residues.

This chain connects TRBV5-1 to TRBJ2-1; a possible D gene is TRBD2 (6 bases). The CDR3 is made up of 19 amino acids. Germline loops: CDR1 SGHRS, CDR2 YFSETQ. V dropped 2 bases and J dropped 0 bases, with 21 bases sitting between them. CDR3 loop: CASSFRLVGGTSSYNEQFF. The CDR3 nucleotides read TGCGCCAGCAGCTTTCGTCTTGTTGGGGGGACGAGCTCCTACAATGAGCAGTTCTTC.

The chain joins TRBV5-4 to TRBJ2-7, with 14 positions matching TRBD2. Germline lookup yields CDR1 SGHNT and CDR2 YYREEE (reference sequence). The CDR3 length is 16 residues. J lost 6 bases, V lost 0 bases, and 5 bases had no gene match. The CDR3 DNA reads TGTGCCAGCAGCTTGGGACTAGCGGGGGGGCCAAGCGAGCAGTACTTC. As protein: CASSLGLAGGPSEQYF.

The DNA of the CDR3 is TGTGCCAGCAGCCTTTTCCCGGATACGCAGTATTTT. Its translation: CASSLFPDTQYF. The chain combines TRBV5-6 with TRBJ2-3; no clear D gene. CDR1 SGHDT and CDR2 YYEEEE come from the germline V gene. CDR3 length: 12 residues. The V end lost 4 bases, the J end lost 6 bases, and 9 bases lay between the germline ends.

This chain connects TRBV25-1 to TRBJ1-5; D is ambiguous. Germline V gives CDR1 MGHDK, CDR2 SYGVNS. The V and J ends lost 6 bases and 0 bases respectively, with 6 bases between them. The CDR3 covers 13 residues. CDR3 protein: CASSPSSNQPQHF. As DNA, the CDR3 is TGTGCCAGCAGCCCTTCTAGCAATCAGCCCCAGCATTTT. Combining the CDR3 with reference TRBV25-1 and TRBJ1-5 gives the whole variable domain EADIYQTPRYLVIGTGKKITLECSQTMGHDKMYWYQQDPGMELHLIHYSYGVNSTEKGDLSSESTVSRIRTEHFPLTLESARPSHTSQYLCASSPSSNQPQHFGDGTRLSIL.

This chain uses TRBV5-1 with TRBJ2-3, with a possible D match to TRBD2 (6 bases). The V gene lost 0 bases and the J gene lost 0 bases, with 8 bases spanning the gap. Germline V gene sequence: CDR1 SGHRS, CDR2 YFSETQ. This CDR3 is 15 amino acids long. CDR3: CASSLDGTSTDTQYF. Here the CDR3 DNA reads TGCGCCAGCAGCTTGGATGGGACTAGCACAGATACGCAGTATTTT.

This clone was observed a single time. V is TRBV9 and J is TRBJ2-7; TRBD2 might be the D (5 bases). V lost 4 bases and J lost 4, with 9 bases in between. Germline values: CDR1 SGDLS, CDR2 YYNGEE. The CDR3 runs 12 residues. CDR3 sequence: CASSPRGYEQYF. Written as DNA, the CDR3 is TGTGCCAGCAGCCCCCGGGGTTACGAGCAGTACTTC.

V is TRBV11-2 and J is TRBJ1-4; TRBD1 matches 7 bases. The CDR3 has 14 residues. V lost 4 bases, J lost 4 bases, and 3 bases stayed unmatched. Germline V gene sequence: CDR1 SGHAT, CDR2 FQNNGV. The CDR3 nucleotides are TGTGCCAGCAGCTCGGGACAGATTAATGAAAAACTGTTTTTT. It specifies CASSSGQINEKLFF.

The genes are TRBV4-2 and TRBJ2-3; tentative D call: TRBD2 (6 bases). Trimming removed 1 base at V and 3 bases at J, with 14 bases between. Per the germline V gene, CDR1 is LGHNA and CDR2 is YNFKEQ. The CDR3 is 16 amino acids. In DNA form, the CDR3 reads TGTGCCAGCAGCCAAGGTGGGGGGATTGGGACAGATACGCAGTATTTT. It encodes CASSQGGGIGTDTQYF.

A single count supports this clone. This chain links TRBV4-1 with TRBJ1-5, with unresolved D. CDR1 and CDR2 (germline): MGHRA, YSYEKL. The CDR3 contains 14 residues. V dropped 4 bases and J dropped 7 bases, with 14 bases sitting between them. For the CDR3, the DNA is TGCGCCAGCAGCCTCGACCAGTCCGGGCAGCCCCAGCATTTT. Protein product: CASSLDQSGQPQHF.

For the CDR3, the DNA is TGTGCCAGCAGCTTGGGGGTCACCCTAGCGTCCTACAATGAGCAGTTCTTC. As protein: CASSLGVTLASYNEQFF. The chain links TRBV5-6 to TRBJ2-1; TRBD2 is a possible D gene (6 bases). Germline CDR1 reads SGHDT; CDR2 reads YYEEEE. The V and J ends lost 0 bases and 1 base respectively, with 14 bases between them. This CDR3 is built from 17 residues.

V is TRBV27 and J is TRBJ2-7; TRBD2 agrees at 9 bases. Losses at the gene ends were 6 bases for V and 5 bases for J; bases not matched to a gene: 11. There are 15 residues in the CDR3. The germline V gene encodes CDR1 MNHEY and CDR2 SMNVEV (reference sequence). The CDR3 coding sequence is TGTGCCAGCAGCACTCCAAGCGGGGGGTTACACGAGCAGTACTTC. Translating it yields CASSTPSGGLHEQYF.

The CDR3 DNA follows: TGTGCCAGCAGCTTGAGGTCGTCGGGGGGTAGCGAGCAGTACTTC. This encodes CASSLRSSGGSEQYF. The chain joins TRBV5-6 to TRBJ2-7, with 7 bases aligning to TRBD2. Losses at the gene ends were 1 base for V and 6 bases for J; bases not matched to a gene: 10. The germline V gene has CDR1 SGHDT and CDR2 YYEEEE. The CDR3 sequence is 15 residues long.

The J gene is TRBJ1-6, the V gene TRBV30; the D gene is possibly TRBD1 (6 bases). CDR3 length equals 16 residues. Looked up from germline, CDR1 is GTSNPN and CDR2 is SVGIG (reference sequence). V dropped 0 bases and J dropped 6 bases, with 15 bases sitting between them. In DNA form, the CDR3 reads TGTGCCTGGAGTGTACCCGACAGGTCTTCTAATTCACCCCTCCACTTT. Translating gives CAWSVPDRSSNSPLHF.

In nucleotides, the CDR3 is TGCGCCAGCAGCCGACGCAGGGGCACCGGGGAGCTGTTTTTT. Amino acid sequence: CASSRRRGTGELFF. The chain has TRBV4-3 and TRBJ2-2; possible D gene TRBD1, 6 bases. This CDR3 is built from 14 residues. The V gene's germline CDR1 is LGHNA and CDR2 YSLEER. Trimming left V 4 bases short and J 4 bases short, with 10 bases between.

The rearrangement links TRBV11-2 to TRBJ1-2; 7 bases agree with TRBD1. This CDR3 has 11 residues. CDR1 and CDR2 from the germline V gene are SGHAT and FQNNGV. Germline trimming cut 5 bases from V and 10 bases from J; bases unmatched to any gene: 4. The CDR3 DNA sequence: TGTGCCAGCAGCCCCAGGGGGGACTACACCTTC. It codes for CASSPRGDYTF.

The CDR3 bases are TGTGCCAGCAGAAGGACAGGGAATAACTACAATGAGCAGTTCTTC. It is translated as CASRRTGNNYNEQFF. The chain has TRBV28 and TRBJ2-1, with 8 positions matching TRBD1. Germline V lookup: CDR1 MDHEN, CDR2 SYDVKM. The CDR3 has 15 amino acids. V gave up 6 bases and J gave up 3 bases; unmatched junction bases: 7.

The chain employs TRBV7-9 and TRBJ2-5; 7 bases are shared with TRBD2. Germline V lookup: CDR1 SEHNR, CDR2 FQNEAQ (reference sequence). With V trimmed by 1 base and J by 5 bases, 4 bases remained unmatched. The CDR3 loop spans 14 amino acids. CDR3 in DNA: TGTGCCAGCAGCTTAGTTCCCGGGAGGGAGACCCAGTACTTC. Translating gives CASSLVPGRETQYF. The whole variable domain, remainder taken from reference TRBV7-9 and TRBJ2-5, is DTGVSQNPRHKITKRGQNVTFRCDPISEHNRLYWYRQTLGQGPEFLTYFQNEAQLEKSRLLSDRFSAERPKGSFSTLEIQRTEQGDSAMYLCASSLVPGRETQYFGPGTRLLVL.